Each of the 23 T cell receptor beta chains below was sequenced from the same sample in a study of blood T cell repertoires in COVID-19. Assay: immunoSEQ multiplex PCR; the TCRdb copy retains only in-frame clones and omits some. This sample has 250,000 or so clones; approximately 80% occur once, and the top ten carry 1.5% to 2%. Material for sequencing was peripheral blood. All receptors derive from an elderly woman with acute or convalescent COVID-19.

The genes are TRBV3-1 (or the pseudogene TRBV3-2) and TRBJ2-1; a possible D gene is TRBD1 (8 bases). Trimming cost V 4 bases and J 7 bases, with 35 bases left between them. CDR3 length: 21 residues. Germline V gene data show CDR1 as LGHDT and CDR2 as YNNKEL (reference sequence). The CDR3 region has the DNA TGTGCCAGCAGCCTAACTAGGACAGGGTCGGTGCGGCCAACCGGGAGGAATGAGCAGTTCTTC. It codes for CASSLTRTGSVRPTGRNEQFF.

The CDR3 protein is CASSLGGTSGRLDEQYF. CDR3 bases: TGTGCCAGCAGCTTAGGGGGGACTAGCGGGAGGCTCGACGAGCAGTACTTC. V usage is TRBV7-2 and J usage is TRBJ2-7; 15 bases align to TRBD2. Germline loops: CDR1 SGHTA, CDR2 FQGNSA. J gave up 5 bases and V 1 base, and 6 bases lay outside the gene matches. The CDR3 covers 17 residues.

The genes are TRBV5-4 and TRBJ2-5, with D possibly being TRBD2 (5 bases). V was trimmed by 1 base and J by 2 bases, leaving 6 bases between them. The CDR3 sequence is 13 residues long. Germline CDR1 is SGHNT and CDR2 is YYREEE (reference sequence). The CDR3 DNA follows: TGTGCCAGCAGCTTGTCGGGGCAAGAGACCCAGTACTTC. Its translation: CASSLSGQETQYF. Full variable domain (outside the CDR3, taken from reference TRBV5-4 and TRBJ2-5): ETGVTQSPTHLIKTRGQQVTLRCSSQSGHNTVSWYQQALGQGPQFIFQYYREEENGRGNFPPRFSGLQFPNYSSELNVNALELDDSALYLCASSLSGQETQYFGPGTRLLVL.

The genes are TRBV28 and TRBJ1-1; 9 bases line up with TRBD1. The CDR3 runs 14 residues. Germline V lookup: CDR1 MDHEN, CDR2 SYDVKM. Germline trimming cut 6 bases from V and 1 base from J; bases unmatched to any gene: 3. CDR3 in DNA: TGTGCCAGCAGGGTGACAGGGGGGAACACTGAAGCTTTCTTT. Encoded protein: CASRVTGGNTEAFF.

The chain carries TRBV12-5 and TRBJ2-5; 7 bases are shared with TRBD1. The V gene end was trimmed by 5 bases and the J gene end by 5 bases; junction bases not matched to a gene: 11. The CDR3 runs 15 residues. Per the germline V gene, CDR1 is LGHNT and CDR2 is FRNRAP. In DNA, the CDR3 is TGTGCTAGTGGTCGCTCGGACAGGAGAGGGGAGACCCAGTACTTC. Protein product: CASGRSDRRGETQYF.

This chain connects TRBV5-6 to TRBJ1-4, with 8 bases fitting TRBD1. J lost 4 bases, V lost 6 bases, and 8 bases had no gene match. Per germline, CDR1 SGHDT and CDR2 YYEEEE. The CDR3 extends over 15 amino acids. CDR3 residues: CASKTRQGINEKLFF. Written as DNA, the CDR3 is TGTGCCAGCAAAACCCGACAGGGGATTAATGAAAAACTGTTTTTT.

The chain combines TRBV28 with TRBJ2-5; D possibly corresponds to TRBD1 (5 bases). This CDR3 comprises 14 residues. V was cut by 5 bases and J by 2 bases, with 12 bases left in between. Germline-derived CDR1 and CDR2 are MDHEN and SYDVKM. The CDR3 region is CASSPSGQQETQYF. The CDR3 nucleotides read TGTGCCAGCAGTCCCTCAGGACAACAAGAGACCCAGTACTTC.

This clone was observed a handful of times. The chain couples TRBV3-1 (or the pseudogene TRBV3-2) to TRBJ1-4, with TRBD1 identical over 7 bases. V dropped 5 bases and J dropped 7; count of bases not matched to a gene: 7. This CDR3 has 14 residues. Germline CDR1 is LGHDT and CDR2 is YNNKEL (reference sequence). CDR3 DNA: TGTGCCAGCAGCGCCGGGACAGTAGGTGAAAAACTGTTTTTT. Translated, it gives CASSAGTVGEKLFF.

The chain carries TRBV7-3 and TRBJ1-1; TRBD1 might be the D (6 bases). V shed 5 bases and J shed 5 bases, with 12 bases lying between them. Germline V gene lookup returns CDR1 SGHTA and CDR2 FQGTGA. This CDR3 is 13 amino acids long. The CDR3 reads CASSLTQGTEAFF. The CDR3 DNA is TGTGCCAGCAGCCTGACTCAGGGGACTGAAGCTTTCTTT.

This chain connects TRBV6-2 or TRBV6-3 to TRBJ1-4; TRBD1 is a possible D gene (5 bases). The CDR3 is 17 amino acids. With 6 bases removed from V and 4 bases from J, the gap between germline ends came to 21 bases. The germline V gene encodes CDR1 MNHEY and CDR2 SVGEGT. CDR3 protein: CASSPGDYQPRNEKLFF. CDR3 DNA sequence: TGTGCCAGCAGCCCCGGGGACTACCAACCCCGTAATGAAAAACTGTTTTTT.

The V gene is TRBV4-3, the J gene TRBJ1-3, with D uncertain. This CDR3 contains 16 residues. V gave up 1 base and J gave up 0 bases, with 10 bases separating them. From germline, CDR1 is LGHNA and CDR2 YSLEER. CDR3 residues: CASSQARGTSGNTIYF. The CDR3, as DNA: TGCGCCAGCAGCCAAGCCCGGGGAACCTCTGGAAACACCATATATTTT.

The V and J genes are TRBV5-1 and TRBJ2-1; 7 bases align to TRBD1. The CDR3 consists of 16 residues. V was clipped by 7 bases and J by 7 bases; unmatched bases: 17. Per the germline V gene, CDR1 is SGHRS and CDR2 is YFSETQ. The CDR3 spells CASASGTGDRKNEQFF. The CDR3 DNA reads as TGCGCCAGCGCCAGCGGAACAGGGGATAGGAAAAATGAGCAGTTCTTC.

This clone was recorded only once. V gene TRBV7-9 combines with J gene TRBJ1-4, with 8 bases lining up with TRBD1. Germline V gene data show CDR1 as SEHNR and CDR2 as FQNEAQ (reference sequence). There are 15 residues in the CDR3. The junction had 9 bases not matched to a gene; V was cut back by 5 bases and J by 7 bases. The DNA of the CDR3 is TGTGCCAGCAGCCAAGGACAGGGCAATTTTGAAAAACTGTTTTTT. Translated, it gives CASSQGQGNFEKLFF.

The chain is built from TRBV9 and TRBJ1-2; D is perhaps TRBD1 (6 bases). Germline V gives CDR1 SGDLS, CDR2 YYNGEE. The CDR3 has 13 amino acids. The V gene lost 3 bases and the J gene lost 6 bases, with 12 bases spanning the gap. The CDR3 region is CASSEHHRDGYTF. Written as DNA, the CDR3 is TGTGCCAGCAGCGAGCACCACAGGGATGGCTACACCTTC.

The rearrangement uses TRBV24-1 and TRBJ2-5; TRBD1 matches 9 bases. The CDR3 has 17 amino acids. Losses at the gene ends were 9 bases for V and 1 base for J; bases not matched to a gene: 14. The germline V gene encodes CDR1 KGHDR and CDR2 SFDVKD. In DNA form, the CDR3 reads TGTGCCACCCGTAGACAGGGGGGTTGCGGAGTCCAAGAGACCCAGTACTTC. Translated: CATRRQGGCGVQETQYF.

CDR3 loop: CASSRGGRALETQYF. The CDR3 region has the DNA TGTGCCAGCAGTCGGGGCGGGAGGGCATTAGAGACCCAGTACTTC. This chain links TRBV28 with TRBJ2-5, with 9 bases identical to TRBD2. V was clipped by 5 bases and J by 4 bases; unmatched bases: 8. This CDR3 has 15 residues. CDR1 and CDR2 (germline): MDHEN, SYDVKM.

This chain connects TRBV6-5 to TRBJ1-6, with 9 bases that match TRBD1. V was pared by 4 bases and J by 8 bases, with 6 bases of the junction left unmatched. The CDR3 has 15 amino acids. From germline, CDR1 is MNHEY and CDR2 SVGAGI. The CDR3 DNA follows: TGTGCCAGCAGTTTCCAACAGGGGGCCTATTCACCCCTCCACTTT. This translates into CASSFQQGAYSPLHF.

This chain links TRBV9 with TRBJ1-1, with TRBD1 matching 11 bases. Germline V gene sequence: CDR1 SGDLS, CDR2 YYNGEE. This CDR3 has 17 residues. Losses at the gene ends were 0 bases for V and 4 bases for J; bases not matched to a gene: 8. The CDR3 sequence: CASSVGRTGGVGTEAFF. The CDR3 DNA sequence: TGTGCCAGCAGCGTAGGTCGGACAGGGGGCGTGGGCACTGAAGCTTTCTTT.

This chain uses TRBV18 with TRBJ2-1; possibly TRBD1 for D (5 bases). The CDR3 sequence is 13 residues long. Trimming cost V 6 bases and J 10 bases, with 16 bases left between them. Looked up from germline, CDR1 is KGHSH and CDR2 is LQKENI. The CDR3 nucleotides read TGTGCCAGCTCCCACCACGCCGACAGCGAGCAGTTCTTC. It specifies CASSHHADSEQFF.

This chain joins TRBV7-7 and TRBJ1-6, with a possible D match to TRBD1 (5 bases). V lost 1 base, J lost 4 bases, and 11 bases lay in between. Per the germline V gene, CDR1 is SSHAT and CDR2 is FNYEAQ (reference sequence). The CDR3 has 16 amino acids. CDR3 protein: CASSLEQVPYNSPLHF. The CDR3 coding sequence is TGTGCCAGCAGCTTAGAACAGGTACCTTATAATTCACCCCTCCACTTT.

V and J are TRBV7-2 and TRBJ2-5, with D unclear. Trimming removed 2 bases at V and 1 base at J, with 8 bases between. The CDR3 sequence is 14 residues long. Looked up from germline, CDR1 is SGHTA and CDR2 is FQGNSA. CDR3 residues: CASSLSTFQETQYF. The CDR3 DNA is TGTGCCAGCAGCTTATCCACTTTCCAAGAGACCCAGTACTTC. The variable domain in full, with the rest retrieved from reference TRBV7-2 and TRBJ2-5, is GAGVSQSPSNKVTEKGKDVELRCDPISGHTALYWYRQSLGQGLEFLIYFQGNSAPDKSGLPSDRFSAERTGGSVSTLTIQRTQQEDSAVYLCASSLSTFQETQYFGPGTRLLVL.

The chain combines TRBV6-5 with TRBJ1-5, with TRBD1 matching 7 bases. The CDR3 runs to 13 residues. The ends lost 6 bases at V and 4 bases at J; junction bases unmatched: 3. Germline values: CDR1 MNHEY, CDR2 SVGAGI. DNA of the CDR3: TGTGCCAGCAGCTGGGACAGAAATCAGCCCCAGCATTTT. It codes for CASSWDRNQPQHF.

V and J are TRBV5-1 and TRBJ1-6; no clear D. Germline V gives CDR1 SGHRS, CDR2 YFSETQ. V dropped 5 bases and J dropped 7 bases, with 10 bases sitting between them. This CDR3 spans 13 amino acids. The CDR3 spells CASRPAGNSPLHF. The CDR3 DNA follows: TGCGCCAGCAGGCCGGCGGGGAATTCACCCCTCCACTTT. Supplemented by reference TRBV5-1 and TRBJ1-6, the full variable domain reads KAGVTQTPRYLIKTRGQQVTLSCSPISGHRSVSWYQQTPGQGLQFLFEYFSETQRNKGNFPGRFSGRQFSNSRSEMNVSTLELGDSALYLCASRPAGNSPLHFGNGTRLTVT.